Below are 28 T cell receptor beta chains sequenced from a single sample in a study of cytomegalovirus exposure and HLA in healthy donors. PCR primers comprised 60 Vbeta and 13 Jbeta primers. Some clones are missing from TCRdb's copy, which holds only in-frame ones; the method was immunoSEQ multiplex PCR. The top ten clones hold about 1.5% of a sample with 160,000 or so clones, approximately 78% of them seen once. The sequencing sample was made of PBMCs. All receptors derive from a male donor in good health and CMV-seronegative.

This clone has a single count. This chain connects TRBV9 to TRBJ1-5; TRBD1 matches at 8 bases. This CDR3 comprises 13 residues. V lost 4 bases and J lost 5; bases outside the gene matches: 2. Germline V gene sequence: CDR1 SGDLS, CDR2 YYNGEE. CDR3 in DNA: TGTGCCAGCAGCCCGGGACAGGATCAGCCCCAGCATTTT. This codes for CASSPGQDQPQHF. Combining the CDR3 with reference TRBV9 and TRBJ1-5 gives the whole variable domain DSGVTQTPKHLITATGQRVTLRCSPRSGDLSVYWYQQSLDQGLQFLIQYYNGEERAKGNILERFSAQQFPDLHSELNLSSLELGDSALYFCASSPGQDQPQHFGDGTRLSIL.

This clone appeared once. The V gene is TRBV4-2, the J gene TRBJ1-6; possible D gene TRBD1, 6 bases. From germline, CDR1 is LGHNA and CDR2 YNFKEQ. This CDR3 region has 14 residues. V was pared by 0 bases and J by 12 bases, with 12 bases between. The CDR3 DNA reads as TGTGCCAGCAGCCAAGATGGGGTAGGGGGACCCCTCCACTTT. Its protein is CASSQDGVGGPLHF.

The genes are TRBV4-2 and TRBJ2-3; possibly TRBD1 for D (8 bases). The CDR3 has 16 residues. CDR1 is LGHNA and CDR2 is YNFKEQ in the germline V gene. V shed 0 bases and J shed 2 bases, with 12 bases lying between them. This chain's CDR3 is CASSQEQGGYTDTQYF. The CDR3 DNA reads TGTGCCAGCAGCCAAGAACAGGGGGGGTACACAGATACGCAGTATTTT.

The chain links TRBV4-2 to TRBJ2-3, with D perhaps matching TRBD2 (6 bases). V was cut by 0 bases and J by 0 bases, with 13 bases left in between. Germline loops: CDR1 LGHNA, CDR2 YNFKEQ. The CDR3 has 17 residues. The CDR3 bases are TGTGCCAGCAGCCAAGACGGGGCGGGGACTAGCACAGATACGCAGTATTTT. Protein product: CASSQDGAGTSTDTQYF.

The V gene is TRBV7-2, the J gene TRBJ1-5, with a possible D match to TRBD1 (5 bases). Germline V lookup: CDR1 SGHTA, CDR2 FQGNSA. V lost 2 bases, J lost 1 base, and 12 bases lay in between. This CDR3 spans 16 amino acids. The CDR3 DNA is TGTGCCAGCAGCTTAAGGGGCTCAGAAAGCAATCAGCCCCAGCATTTT. As protein: CASSLRGSESNQPQHF.

This clone appeared a single time. Other DNA sequences from this sample encode an identical CDR3 as well. The chain links TRBV7-2 to TRBJ1-5; D is ambiguous. The ends were cut back, 2 bases at V and 2 bases at J, with 4 bases in the middle. Germline V gene lookup returns CDR1 SGHTA and CDR2 FQGNSA. The CDR3 is made up of 13 amino acids. The CDR3 is CASSLRGNQPQHF. The CDR3 DNA reads as TGTGCCAGCAGCTTACGCGGCAATCAGCCCCAGCATTTT.

The V gene is TRBV7-9, the J gene TRBJ1-1; tentatively, D is TRBD1 (6 bases). The CDR3 sequence is 16 residues long. V shed 6 bases and J shed 0 bases, with 17 bases lying between them. The germline V gene has CDR1 SEHNR and CDR2 FQNEAQ (reference sequence). The CDR3 nucleotides are TGTGCCAGCAGTACCTTCAACAGGGCCTTGAACACTGAAGCTTTCTTT. This encodes CASSTFNRALNTEAFF.

J is TRBJ2-1 and V is TRBV13; TRBD2 agrees at 13 bases. This CDR3 comprises 17 residues. J lost 9 bases, V lost 0 bases, and 8 bases had no gene match. Germline CDR1 is PRHDT and CDR2 is FYEKMQ (reference sequence). CDR3 bases: TGTGCCAGCAGCTTAGGGGGACTAGCGGGAAATATAAGTGAGCAGTTCTTC. Protein: CASSLGGLAGNISEQFF. Full variable domain (missing parts from reference TRBV13 and TRBJ2-1): AAGVIQSPRHLIKEKRETATLKCYPIPRHDTVYWYQQGPGQDPQFLISFYEKMQSDKGSIPDRFSAQQFSDYHSELNMSSLELGDSALYFCASSLGGLAGNISEQFFGPGTRLTVL.

CDR3 bases: TGTGCCAGTAGTATAGGGACTAGGGCGGAAAACGAGCAGTACTTC. Translating it yields CASSIGTRAENEQYF. The V and J genes are TRBV19 and TRBJ2-7; 7 bases align to TRBD2. Germline loops: CDR1 LNHDA, CDR2 SQIVND (reference sequence). The CDR3 has 15 residues. V gave up 1 base and J gave up 5 bases; unmatched junction bases: 8.

This chain uses TRBV5-1 with TRBJ2-5; possibly TRBD1 for D (6 bases). Trimming left V 0 bases short and J 0 bases short, with 15 bases between. Germline CDR1 reads SGHRS; CDR2 reads YFSETQ. This CDR3 is built from 17 residues. In nucleotides, the CDR3 is TGCGCCAGCAGCTTGGCCCCGGACAGACGGTACCAAGAGACCCAGTACTTC. This translates into CASSLAPDRRYQETQYF.

The chain combines TRBV5-4 with TRBJ2-3, with 9 nucleotides matching TRBD1. V shed 4 bases and J 3 bases; nucleotides not matched to a gene: 12. Germline CDR1 and CDR2: SGHNT and YYREEE (reference sequence). The CDR3 runs 17 residues. CDR3 loop: CASSRGRPGQGTDTQYF. CDR3 sequence (DNA): TGTGCCAGCAGCAGGGGACGGCCGGGACAGGGAACAGATACGCAGTATTTT.

The sample holds one count of this clone. The rearrangement links TRBV21-1 to TRBJ2-1; the D call in the table, TRBD1, was not verified against the DNA. TRBV21-1 is deemed a pseudogene. This CDR3 is 16 amino acids long. The CDR3: CASSKKTGKGSNEQFF. The CDR3 DNA reads as TGTGCCAGCAGCAAAAAGACAGGGAAGGGAAGTAATGAGCAGTTCTTC.

This clone has a handful of counts. This chain's CDR3 is CASSDRWGRDQPQHF. In nucleotides, the CDR3 is TGTGCCAGCAGCGACAGGTGGGGGCGGGATCAGCCCCAGCATTTT. J is TRBJ1-5 and V is TRBV5-4; TRBD1 is a possible D gene (6 bases). The germline gives CDR1 SGHNT, CDR2 YYREEE (reference sequence). This CDR3 comprises 15 residues. The V end lost 4 bases, the J end lost 5 bases, and 16 bases lay between the germline ends.

The chain links TRBV5-1 to TRBJ2-7; 7 bases map to TRBD2. Germline assignment: CDR1 SGHRS and CDR2 YFSETQ. V shed 4 bases and J 1 base; nucleotides not matched to a gene: 11. CDR3 size: 16 residues. The CDR3 is CASSGWSGGGSYEQYF. The CDR3 DNA reads TGCGCCAGCAGCGGATGGAGTGGCGGGGGTTCCTACGAGCAGTACTTC.

The V and J genes are TRBV7-2 and TRBJ2-1; 11 nucleotides align to TRBD2. This CDR3 contains 15 residues. Germline CDR1 is SGHTA and CDR2 is FQGNSA. V was clipped by 1 base and J by 7 bases; unmatched bases: 3. The CDR3 nucleotides are TGTGCCAGCAGCTTAGGACTAGCGGGACCAAATGAGCAGTTCTTC. Residues: CASSLGLAGPNEQFF.

The J gene is TRBJ1-6, the V gene TRBV9; D remains unclear. V lost 0 bases and J 6 bases, leaving 10 bases between the germline ends. Germline CDR1 reads SGDLS; CDR2 reads YYNGEE. The CDR3 is 15 residues long. Here the CDR3 DNA reads TGTGCCAGCAGCGTAGCTCCAGGATTTAATTCACCCCTCCACTTT. Protein product: CASSVAPGFNSPLHF.

This clone has just a few counts. The chain carries TRBV5-4 and TRBJ2-7; the match to TRBD1 covers 9 bases. The CDR3 has 14 residues. J was trimmed by 7 bases and V by 1 base; bases with no gene match: 6. Germline V gene sequence: CDR1 SGHNT, CDR2 YYREEE (reference sequence). CDR3 region: CASSLRTGGQEQYF. The DNA for the CDR3 is TGTGCCAGCAGCTTGAGAACAGGGGGCCAAGAGCAGTACTTC. Full variable domain (outside the CDR3, taken from reference TRBV5-4 and TRBJ2-7): ETGVTQSPTHLIKTRGQQVTLRCSSQSGHNTVSWYQQALGQGPQFIFQYYREEENGRGNFPPRFSGLQFPNYSSELNVNALELDDSALYLCASSLRTGGQEQYFGPGTRLTVT.

This chain connects TRBV28 to TRBJ2-1; the match to TRBD2 covers 9 bases. Losses at the gene ends were 7 bases for V and 8 bases for J; bases not matched to a gene: 6. CDR1 MDHEN and CDR2 SYDVKM come from the germline V gene. The CDR3 covers 13 residues. CDR3 nucleotide sequence: TGTGCCAGCAATAGCGGGAGCGAGGATGAGCAGTTCTTC. It encodes CASNSGSEDEQFF.

This chain connects TRBV18 to TRBJ2-1, with 11 bases that match TRBD1. Per the germline V gene, CDR1 is KGHSH and CDR2 is LQKENI. The CDR3 extends over 15 amino acids. The V gene end was trimmed by 3 bases and the J gene end by 7 bases; junction bases not matched to a gene: 5. Written as DNA, the CDR3 is TGTGCCAGCTCACCCGGACAGGGGGCGACGAATGAGCAGTTCTTC. Encoded protein: CASSPGQGATNEQFF.

The chain combines TRBV7-8 with TRBJ1-1, with D possibly matching TRBD1 (5 bases). CDR3 length: 13 amino acids. Germline CDR1 reads SGHVS; CDR2 reads FQNEAQ. V lost 3 bases, J lost 4 bases, and 9 bases lay in between. The CDR3 coding sequence is TGTGCCAGCAGCTTCCAGGGTAGCACTGAAGCTTTCTTT. This codes for CASSFQGSTEAFF.

This chain uses TRBV28 with TRBJ1-5, with 9 bases fitting TRBD1. The trim removed 4 bases at V and 5 bases at J, leaving 9 bases unmatched. Germline assignment: CDR1 MDHEN and CDR2 SYDVKM. The CDR3 length is 16 residues. The chain's CDR3 is CASSSGLDRGDQPQHF. For the CDR3, the DNA is TGTGCCAGCAGTTCCGGATTGGACAGGGGAGATCAGCCCCAGCATTTT. The full variable domain, in which reference TRBV28 and TRBJ1-5 provide the parts outside the CDR3, is DVKVTQSSRYLVKRTGEKVFLECVQDMDHENMFWYRQDPGLGLRLIYFSYDVKMKEKGDIPEGYSVSREKKERFSLILESASTNQTSMYLCASSSGLDRGDQPQHFGDGTRLSIL.

The V call is TRBV7-9, the J call TRBJ1-2, with 12 nucleotides matching TRBD1. This CDR3 comprises 15 residues. CDR1 and CDR2 from the germline V gene are SEHNR and FQNEAQ (reference sequence). The junction had 6 bases not matched to a gene; V was cut back by 3 bases and J by 7 bases. The CDR3 here is CASSFPGQGAGGYTF. In DNA form, the CDR3 reads TGTGCCAGCAGCTTCCCGGGACAGGGGGCCGGTGGCTACACCTTC.

This rearrangement joins TRBV7-3 to TRBJ1-1; D is undetermined. This CDR3 spans 13 amino acids. The germline CDR1 and CDR2 sequences are SGHTA and FQGTGA. V was shortened by 5 bases and J by 0 bases, with 7 bases between the two germline ends. The CDR3 DNA follows: TGTGCCAGCAGCCCACAGATGAACACTGAAGCTTTCTTT. Its protein is CASSPQMNTEAFF.

The V gene is TRBV30, the J gene TRBJ1-1; the match to TRBD1 covers 7 bases. Germline V gene lookup returns CDR1 GTSNPN and CDR2 SVGIG (reference sequence). V dropped 4 bases and J dropped 8; count of bases not matched to a gene: 7. The CDR3 has 12 amino acids. Written as DNA, the CDR3 is TGTGCCTGGAATACCCCCAGGGGGGAAGCTTTCTTT. This encodes CAWNTPRGEAFF.

J is TRBJ2-1 and V is TRBV5-5; no reliable D call. The CDR3 runs to 13 residues. Germline CDR1 SGHKS, CDR2 YYEKEE (reference sequence). Trimming took 1 base from V and 5 from J, leaving 7 bases between them. CDR3 amino acids: CASSLTVHNEQFF. CDR3 sequence (DNA): TGTGCCAGCAGCTTGACAGTTCACAATGAGCAGTTCTTC.

This chain joins TRBV7-6 and TRBJ2-1; 9 positions agree with TRBD2. The CDR3 loop spans 16 amino acids. The V gene's germline CDR1 is SGHVS and CDR2 FNYEAQ. V trimming: 3 bases; J trimming: 5 bases; junction bases outside the gene matches: 8. In DNA form, the CDR3 reads TGTGCCAGCAGCTTGCGGCGGGAGGGTCCTAACAATGAGCAGTTCTTC. It specifies CASSLRREGPNNEQFF.

The chain has TRBV4-1 and TRBJ2-7; 9 positions match TRBD1. CDR3 length: 15 residues. Germline values: CDR1 MGHRA, CDR2 YSYEKL. With V trimmed by 2 bases and J by 2 bases, 4 bases remained unmatched. This CDR3 reads CASSQIGTGPYEQYF. DNA for the CDR3: TGCGCCAGCAGCCAAATCGGGACAGGGCCCTACGAGCAGTACTTC.

The chain has TRBV2 and TRBJ1-4, with D uncertain. V was clipped by 6 bases and J by 0 bases, with 11 bases between them. The CDR3 sequence is 15 residues long. Germline V CDR1 and CDR2: SNHLY, FYNNEI. The CDR3 DNA sequence: TGTGCCAGCAGGCGAAGCGAGGCAACTAATGAAAAACTGTTTTTT. This translates into CASRRSEATNEKLFF.